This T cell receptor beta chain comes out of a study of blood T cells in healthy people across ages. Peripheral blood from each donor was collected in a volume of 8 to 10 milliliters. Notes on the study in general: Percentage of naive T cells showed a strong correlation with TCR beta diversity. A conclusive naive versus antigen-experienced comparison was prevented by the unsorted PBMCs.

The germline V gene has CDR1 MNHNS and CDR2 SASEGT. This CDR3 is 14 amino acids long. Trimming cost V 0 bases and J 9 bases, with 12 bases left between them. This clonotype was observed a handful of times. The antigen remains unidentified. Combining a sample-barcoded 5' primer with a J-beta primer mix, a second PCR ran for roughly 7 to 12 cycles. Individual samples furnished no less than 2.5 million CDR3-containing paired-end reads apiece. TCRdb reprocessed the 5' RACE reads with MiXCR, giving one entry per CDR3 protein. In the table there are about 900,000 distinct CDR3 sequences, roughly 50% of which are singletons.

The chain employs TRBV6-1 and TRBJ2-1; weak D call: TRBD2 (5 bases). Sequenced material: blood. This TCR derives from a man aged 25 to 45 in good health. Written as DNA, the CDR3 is TGTGCCAGCAGTGAAGCCACCGGGATCGGTGAGCAGTTCTTC. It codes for CASSEATGIGEQFF.